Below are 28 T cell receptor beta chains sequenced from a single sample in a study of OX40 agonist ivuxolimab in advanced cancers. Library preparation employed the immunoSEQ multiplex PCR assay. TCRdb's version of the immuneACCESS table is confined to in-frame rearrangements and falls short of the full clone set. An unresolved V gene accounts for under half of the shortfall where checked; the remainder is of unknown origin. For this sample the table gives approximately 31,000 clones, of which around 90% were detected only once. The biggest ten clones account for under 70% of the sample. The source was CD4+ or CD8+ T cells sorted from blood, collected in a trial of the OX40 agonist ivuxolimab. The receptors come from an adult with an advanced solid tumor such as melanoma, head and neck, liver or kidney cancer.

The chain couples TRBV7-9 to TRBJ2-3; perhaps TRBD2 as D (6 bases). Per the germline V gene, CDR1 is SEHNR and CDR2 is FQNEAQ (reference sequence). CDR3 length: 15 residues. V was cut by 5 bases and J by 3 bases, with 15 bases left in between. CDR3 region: CASSTQVGGTDTQYF. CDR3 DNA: TGTGCCAGCAGCACTCAGGTTGGGGGGACAGATACGCAGTATTTT.

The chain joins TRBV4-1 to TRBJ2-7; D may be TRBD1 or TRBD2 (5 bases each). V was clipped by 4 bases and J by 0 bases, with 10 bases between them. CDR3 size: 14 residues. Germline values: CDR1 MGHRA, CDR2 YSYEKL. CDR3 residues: CASSLWGTSYEQYF. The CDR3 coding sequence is TGCGCCAGCAGCCTTTGGGGGACCTCCTACGAGCAGTACTTC.

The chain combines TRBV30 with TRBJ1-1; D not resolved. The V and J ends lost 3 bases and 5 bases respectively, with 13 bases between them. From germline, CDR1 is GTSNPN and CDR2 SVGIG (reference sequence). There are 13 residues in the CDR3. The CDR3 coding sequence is TGTGCCTGGAGCCCTTCCATGGGAACTGAAGCTTTCTTT. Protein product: CAWSPSMGTEAFF.

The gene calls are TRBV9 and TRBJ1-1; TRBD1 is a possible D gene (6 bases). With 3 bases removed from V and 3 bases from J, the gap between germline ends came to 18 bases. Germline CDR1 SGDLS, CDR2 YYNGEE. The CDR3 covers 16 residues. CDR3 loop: CASSAPPGGSDTEAFF. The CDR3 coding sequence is TGTGCCAGCAGCGCCCCGCCTGGGGGCTCGGACACTGAAGCTTTCTTT.

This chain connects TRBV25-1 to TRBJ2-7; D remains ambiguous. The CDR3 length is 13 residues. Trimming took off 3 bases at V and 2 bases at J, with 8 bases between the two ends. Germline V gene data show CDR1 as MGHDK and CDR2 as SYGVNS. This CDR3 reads CASSDGYTYEQYF. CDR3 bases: TGTGCCAGCAGTGACGGATACACCTACGAGCAGTACTTC.

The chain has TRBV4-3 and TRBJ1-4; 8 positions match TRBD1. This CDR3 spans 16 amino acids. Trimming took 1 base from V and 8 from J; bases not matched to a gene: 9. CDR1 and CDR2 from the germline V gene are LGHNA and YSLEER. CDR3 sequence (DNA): TGCGCCAGCAGCCAAGTGGGAGGACAGGGTTTCGAAAAACTGTTTTTT. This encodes CASSQVGGQGFEKLFF.

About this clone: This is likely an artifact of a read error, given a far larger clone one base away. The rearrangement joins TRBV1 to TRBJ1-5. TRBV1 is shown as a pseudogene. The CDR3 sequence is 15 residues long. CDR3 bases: TGCACCAGCAGCCAAGAGCCGGGGCTGAATCAGCCCCAGCATTTT. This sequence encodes CTSSQEPGLNQPQHF.

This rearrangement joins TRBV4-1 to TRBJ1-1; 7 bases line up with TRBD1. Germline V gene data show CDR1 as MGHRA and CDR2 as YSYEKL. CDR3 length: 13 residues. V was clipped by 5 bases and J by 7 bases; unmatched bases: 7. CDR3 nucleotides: TGCGCCAGCAGCGGGGGGCAGGGGGATGAAGCTTTCTTT. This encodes CASSGGQGDEAFF.

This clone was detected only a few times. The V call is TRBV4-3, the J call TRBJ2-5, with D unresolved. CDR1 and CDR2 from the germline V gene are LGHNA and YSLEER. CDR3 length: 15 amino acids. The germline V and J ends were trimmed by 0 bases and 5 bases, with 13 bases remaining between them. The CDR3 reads CASSQDLGPRETQYF. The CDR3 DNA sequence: TGCGCCAGCAGCCAAGATTTGGGCCCACGGGAGACCCAGTACTTC.

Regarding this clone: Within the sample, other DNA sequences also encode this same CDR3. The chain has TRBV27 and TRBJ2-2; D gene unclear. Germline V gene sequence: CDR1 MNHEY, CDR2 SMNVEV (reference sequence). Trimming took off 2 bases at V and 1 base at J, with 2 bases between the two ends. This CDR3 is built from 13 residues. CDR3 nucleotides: TGTGCCAGCAGTTTAGTGAACACCGGGGAGCTGTTTTTT. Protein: CASSLVNTGELFF.

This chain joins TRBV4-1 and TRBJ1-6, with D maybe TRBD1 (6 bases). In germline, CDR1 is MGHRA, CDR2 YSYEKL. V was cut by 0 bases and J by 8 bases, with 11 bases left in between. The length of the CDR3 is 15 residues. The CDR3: CASSQEEGGYSPLHF. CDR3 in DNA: TGCGCCAGCAGCCAAGAGGAGGGGGGGTATTCACCCCTCCACTTT.

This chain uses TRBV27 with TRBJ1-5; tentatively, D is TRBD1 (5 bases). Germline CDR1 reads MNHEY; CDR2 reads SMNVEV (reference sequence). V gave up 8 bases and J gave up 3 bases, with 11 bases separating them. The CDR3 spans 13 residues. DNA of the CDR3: TGTGCCAGCGGGGGGGGAGTCAATCAGCCCCAGCATTTT. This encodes CASGGGVNQPQHF.

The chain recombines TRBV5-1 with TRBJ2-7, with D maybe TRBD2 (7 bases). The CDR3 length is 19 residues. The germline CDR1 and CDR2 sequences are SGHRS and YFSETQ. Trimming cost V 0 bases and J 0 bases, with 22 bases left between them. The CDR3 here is CASSLAGGQAGVSSYEQYF. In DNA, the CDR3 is TGCGCCAGCAGCTTGGCCGGGGGGCAGGCAGGCGTTAGCTCCTACGAGCAGTACTTC.

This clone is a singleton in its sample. The DNA of the CDR3 is TGTGCCACCAGCAGAGATCTAAGAGACAGGGGGTATCAGCCCCAGCATTTT. This sequence encodes CATSRDLRDRGYQPQHF. The genes are TRBV15 and TRBJ1-5; 9 bases map to TRBD1. The CDR3 contains 17 residues. V lost 0 bases to trimming and J lost 5 bases; unmatched junction nucleotides: 8. CDR1 and CDR2 (germline): LNHNV, YYDKDF (reference sequence).

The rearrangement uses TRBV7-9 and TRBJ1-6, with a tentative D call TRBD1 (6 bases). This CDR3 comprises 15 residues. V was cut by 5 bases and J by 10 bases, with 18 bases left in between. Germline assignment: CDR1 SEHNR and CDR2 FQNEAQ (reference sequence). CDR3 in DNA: TGTGCCAGCAGCAATTACAGGGATCAGGTCTCACCCCTCCACTTT. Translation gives CASSNYRDQVSPLHF.

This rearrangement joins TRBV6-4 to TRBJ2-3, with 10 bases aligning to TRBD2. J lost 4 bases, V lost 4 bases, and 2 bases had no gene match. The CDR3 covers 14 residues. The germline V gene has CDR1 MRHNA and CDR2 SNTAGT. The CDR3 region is CASSALAGADTQYF. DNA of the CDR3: TGTGCCAGCAGTGCCCTAGCGGGGGCAGATACGCAGTATTTT.

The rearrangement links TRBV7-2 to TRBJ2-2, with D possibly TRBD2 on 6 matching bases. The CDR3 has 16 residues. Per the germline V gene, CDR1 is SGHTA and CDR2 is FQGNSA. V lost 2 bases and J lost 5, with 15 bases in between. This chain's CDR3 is CASSLPPGAGTGELFF. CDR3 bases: TGTGCCAGCAGCTTACCGCCGGGAGCGGGTACCGGGGAGCTGTTTTTT.

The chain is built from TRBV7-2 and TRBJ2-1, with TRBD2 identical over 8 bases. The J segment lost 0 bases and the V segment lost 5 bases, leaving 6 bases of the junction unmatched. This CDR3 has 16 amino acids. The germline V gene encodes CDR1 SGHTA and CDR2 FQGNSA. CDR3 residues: CASSLQRGSSYNEQFF. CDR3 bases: TGTGCCAGCAGCCTTCAGCGGGGGAGCTCCTACAATGAGCAGTTCTTC. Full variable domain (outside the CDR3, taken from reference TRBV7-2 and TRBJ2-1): GAGVSQSPSNKVTEKGKDVELRCDPISGHTALYWYRQSLGQGLEFLIYFQGNSAPDKSGLPSDRFSAERTGGSVSTLTIQRTQQEDSAVYLCASSLQRGSSYNEQFFGPGTRLTVL.

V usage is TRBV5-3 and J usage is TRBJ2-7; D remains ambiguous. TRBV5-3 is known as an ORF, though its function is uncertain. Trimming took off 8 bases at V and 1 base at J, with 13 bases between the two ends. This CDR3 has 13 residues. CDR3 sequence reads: CASSPRVSYEQYF. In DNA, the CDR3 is TGTGCCAGCAGCCCTCGTGTGTCCTACGAGCAGTACTTC.

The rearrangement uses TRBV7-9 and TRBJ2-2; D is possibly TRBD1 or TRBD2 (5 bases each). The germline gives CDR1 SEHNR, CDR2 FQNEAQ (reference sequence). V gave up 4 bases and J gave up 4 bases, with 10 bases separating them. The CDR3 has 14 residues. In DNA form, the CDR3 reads TGTGCCAGCAGCTCTCCGGGACGCACCGGGGAGCTGTTTTTT. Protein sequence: CASSSPGRTGELFF.

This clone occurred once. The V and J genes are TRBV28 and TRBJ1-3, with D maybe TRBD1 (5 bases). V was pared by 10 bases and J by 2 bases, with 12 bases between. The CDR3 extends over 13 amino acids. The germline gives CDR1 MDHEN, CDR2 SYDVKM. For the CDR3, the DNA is TGTGCCACGCAAGGGGATACTGGAAACACCATATATTTT. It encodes CATQGDTGNTIYF.

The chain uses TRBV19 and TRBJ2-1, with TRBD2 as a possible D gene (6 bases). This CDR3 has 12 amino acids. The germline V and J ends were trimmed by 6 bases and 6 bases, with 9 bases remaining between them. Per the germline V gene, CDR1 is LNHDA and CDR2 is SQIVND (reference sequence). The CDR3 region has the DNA TGTGCCAGTAGGGGAGGAAGCAATGAGCAGTTCTTC. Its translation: CASRGGSNEQFF.

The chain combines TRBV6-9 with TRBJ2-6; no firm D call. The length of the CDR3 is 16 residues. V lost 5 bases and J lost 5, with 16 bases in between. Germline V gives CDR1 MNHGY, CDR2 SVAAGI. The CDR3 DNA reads TGTGCCAGCAGTCACTTAGCACAAAGTCGGGCCAACGTCCTGACTTTC. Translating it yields CASSHLAQSRANVLTF.

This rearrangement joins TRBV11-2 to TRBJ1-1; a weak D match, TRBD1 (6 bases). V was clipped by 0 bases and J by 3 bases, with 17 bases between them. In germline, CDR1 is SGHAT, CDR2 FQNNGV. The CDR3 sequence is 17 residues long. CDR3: CASSLDQTGRFHTEAFF. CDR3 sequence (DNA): TGTGCCAGCAGCTTAGATCAAACAGGGCGGTTTCACACTGAAGCTTTCTTT.

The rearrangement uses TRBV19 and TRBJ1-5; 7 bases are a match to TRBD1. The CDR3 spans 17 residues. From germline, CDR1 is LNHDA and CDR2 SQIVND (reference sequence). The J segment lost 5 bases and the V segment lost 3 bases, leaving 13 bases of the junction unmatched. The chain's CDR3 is CASSIGLIDRAHQPQHF. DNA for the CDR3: TGTGCCAGTAGTATCGGTTTGATAGACAGGGCGCATCAGCCCCAGCATTTT.

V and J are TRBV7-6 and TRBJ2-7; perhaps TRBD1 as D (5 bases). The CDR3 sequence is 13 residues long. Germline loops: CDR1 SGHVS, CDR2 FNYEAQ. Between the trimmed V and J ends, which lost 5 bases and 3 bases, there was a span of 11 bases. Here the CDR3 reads CASSQTESYEQYF. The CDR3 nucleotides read TGTGCCAGCAGCCAGACAGAGAGCTACGAGCAGTACTTC.

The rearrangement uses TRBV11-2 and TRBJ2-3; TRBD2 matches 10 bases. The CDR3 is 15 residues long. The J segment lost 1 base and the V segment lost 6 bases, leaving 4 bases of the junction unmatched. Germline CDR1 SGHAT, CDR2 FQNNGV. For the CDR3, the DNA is TGTGCCAGCAGATCTACTAGCGGGGGCACAGATACGCAGTATTTT. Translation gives CASRSTSGGTDTQYF. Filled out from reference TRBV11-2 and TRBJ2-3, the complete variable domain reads EAGVAQSPRYKIIEKRQSVAFWCNPISGHATLYWYQQILGQGPKLLIQFQNNGVVDDSQLPKDRFSAERLKGVDSTLKIQPAKLEDSAVYLCASRSTSGGTDTQYFGPGTRLTVL.

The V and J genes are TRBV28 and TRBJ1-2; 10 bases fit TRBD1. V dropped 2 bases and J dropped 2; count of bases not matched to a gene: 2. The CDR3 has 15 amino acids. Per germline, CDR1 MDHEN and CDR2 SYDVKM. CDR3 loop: CASSLPGQGNYGYTF. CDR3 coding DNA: TGTGCCAGCAGTTTACCGGGACAGGGGAACTATGGCTACACCTTC.